Below, 22 T cell receptor beta chains from the same sample are listed, as sequenced in a study of blood T cell repertoires in COVID-19. The assay was immunoSEQ multiplex PCR, and TCRdb's table has in-frame clones only and misses some. The data contain roughly 190,000 clones, around nine tenths of them seen just once; the ten biggest clones take up about 4%. Material: peripheral blood. The receptors were sampled from a man between 18 and 35 years old with active or convalescent COVID-19.

This chain links TRBV7-9 with TRBJ2-1, with TRBD2 matching 7 bases. V lost 8 bases, J lost 3 bases, and 4 bases stayed unmatched. Per the germline V gene, CDR1 is SEHNR and CDR2 is FQNEAQ (reference sequence). The CDR3 contains 13 residues. The CDR3 DNA sequence: TGTGCCAGCGAGCGGGAAGGCTACAATGAGCAGTTCTTC. Residues: CASEREGYNEQFF.

In this sample, this clone turned up once. The chain uses TRBV9 and TRBJ1-1; 8 nucleotides align to TRBD1. The CDR3 contains 15 residues. V dropped 0 bases and J dropped 1; count of bases not matched to a gene: 2. Germline lookup yields CDR1 SGDLS and CDR2 YYNGEE. The CDR3 here is CASSVGGQGNTEAFF. The CDR3 nucleotides are TGTGCCAGCAGCGTAGGTGGACAGGGGAACACTGAAGCTTTCTTT.

A single count supports this clone. The CDR3 DNA follows: TGTGCCAGCAGCGTATTCGGGGTCGGGAACGCATACAATGAGCAGTTCTTC. This codes for CASSVFGVGNAYNEQFF. This chain uses TRBV9 with TRBJ2-1; weak D call: TRBD2 (5 bases). This CDR3 spans 17 amino acids. CDR1 SGDLS and CDR2 YYNGEE come from the germline V gene. V lost 1 base and J 4 bases, leaving 18 bases between the germline ends.

The J gene is TRBJ2-3, the V gene TRBV5-4; D is undetermined. V lost 1 base and J 2 bases, leaving 8 bases between the germline ends. This CDR3 contains 14 residues. Germline V gene sequence: CDR1 SGHNT, CDR2 YYREEE (reference sequence). The CDR3 DNA sequence: TGTGCCAGCAGCTTGCAGCGCCTCACAGATACGCAGTATTTT. Translating gives CASSLQRLTDTQYF. Variable domain in full (rest from reference TRBV5-4 and TRBJ2-3): ETGVTQSPTHLIKTRGQQVTLRCSSQSGHNTVSWYQQALGQGPQFIFQYYREEENGRGNFPPRFSGLQFPNYSSELNVNALELDDSALYLCASSLQRLTDTQYFGPGTRLTVL.

The chain links TRBV18 to TRBJ2-7, with 7 positions matching TRBD2. This CDR3 comprises 15 residues. Trimming cost V 5 bases and J 2 bases; bases outside gene matches: 9. Germline assignment: CDR1 KGHSH and CDR2 LQKENI. The CDR3 region is CASSSGLVAAYEQYF. CDR3 nucleotide sequence: TGTGCCAGCTCATCAGGACTAGTTGCCGCCTACGAGCAGTACTTC. The variable domain in full, with the rest retrieved from reference TRBV18 and TRBJ2-7, is NAGVMQNPRHLVRRRGQEARLRCSPMKGHSHVYWYRQLPEEGLKFMVYLQKENIIDESGMPKERFSAEFPKEGPSILRIQQVVRGDSAAYFCASSSGLVAAYEQYFGPGTRLTVT.

This sequence joins TRBV7-2 and TRBJ1-6; D is undetermined. The CDR3 covers 15 residues. The germline V gene encodes CDR1 SGHTA and CDR2 FQGNSA. V was trimmed by 4 bases and J by 6 bases, leaving 13 bases between them. The CDR3 spells CASSSTVVANSPLHF. The CDR3 DNA reads as TGTGCCAGCAGCTCCACCGTGGTGGCTAATTCACCCCTCCACTTT.

The chain combines TRBV27 with TRBJ1-1; TRBD1 matches at 9 bases. The CDR3 covers 14 residues. After removal of 3 bases from V and 6 bases from J, the junction contained 5 bases not matched to a gene. Germline V gene lookup returns CDR1 MNHEY and CDR2 SMNVEV (reference sequence). The CDR3 DNA sequence: TGTGCCAGCAGTTTTGGGACAGGGAGGCCTGAAGCTTTCTTT. Its translation is CASSFGTGRPEAFF.

This chain connects TRBV5-1 to TRBJ2-5; a possible D gene is TRBD1 (5 bases). The CDR3 has 15 residues. Trimming pared 0 bases from V and 4 bases from J, leaving 13 bases between. Germline values: CDR1 SGHRS, CDR2 YFSETQ. The CDR3 coding sequence is TGCGCCAGCAGCTTGGCGGGCAGGGAAATAGAGACCCAGTACTTC. Its protein is CASSLAGREIETQYF. Filled out from reference TRBV5-1 and TRBJ2-5, the complete variable domain reads KAGVTQTPRYLIKTRGQQVTLSCSPISGHRSVSWYQQTPGQGLQFLFEYFSETQRNKGNFPGRFSGRQFSNSRSEMNVSTLELGDSALYLCASSLAGREIETQYFGPGTRLLVL.

The chain joins TRBV6-4 to TRBJ2-1; 9 nucleotides line up with TRBD2. The J segment lost 0 bases and the V segment lost 5 bases, leaving 2 bases of the junction unmatched. CDR3 size: 15 residues. Germline V lookup: CDR1 MRHNA, CDR2 SNTAGT. Here the CDR3 reads CASSRSGSSYNEQFF. For the CDR3, the DNA is TGTGCCAGCAGTCGTAGCGGGAGCTCCTACAATGAGCAGTTCTTC.

J is TRBJ1-1 and V is TRBV7-9; D unclear. The germline CDR1 and CDR2 sequences are SEHNR and FQNEAQ (reference sequence). The CDR3 has 13 amino acids. Trimming took off 4 bases at V and 1 base at J, with 7 bases between the two ends. CDR3: CASSSGWNTEAFF. For the CDR3, the DNA is TGTGCCAGCAGCTCGGGGTGGAACACTGAAGCTTTCTTT. Full variable domain (outside the CDR3, taken from reference TRBV7-9 and TRBJ1-1): DTGVSQNPRHKITKRGQNVTFRCDPISEHNRLYWYRQTLGQGPEFLTYFQNEAQLEKSRLLSDRFSAERPKGSFSTLEIQRTEQGDSAMYLCASSSGWNTEAFFGQGTRLTVV.

The rearrangement links TRBV5-1 to TRBJ2-2; weak D call: TRBD2 (5 bases). This CDR3 contains 13 residues. Germline CDR1 reads SGHRS; CDR2 reads YFSETQ. V lost 4 bases and J lost 14, with 18 bases in between. For the CDR3, the DNA is TGCGCCAGCAGCGCCGGGCTAACCGGGATCCTGTTTTTT. The encoded protein is CASSAGLTGILFF.

The chain links TRBV24-1 to TRBJ2-5; 11 nucleotides line up with TRBD1. The CDR3 totals 17 residues. The germline gives CDR1 KGHDR, CDR2 SFDVKD. J lost 3 bases, V lost 2 bases, and 7 bases had no gene match. The CDR3 nucleotides read TGTGCCACCAGTGATTACCCGGGACAGGGGGAAGAAGAGACCCAGTACTTC. Residues: CATSDYPGQGEEETQYF.

The chain has TRBV6-5 and TRBJ2-3, with TRBD1 matching 7 bases. The CDR3 has 16 amino acids. V lost 4 bases, J lost 2 bases, and 9 bases stayed unmatched. Germline V gives CDR1 MNHEY, CDR2 SVGAGI. In DNA form, the CDR3 reads TGTGCCAGCAGTTCCCTGGGACAGACTACCACAGATACGCAGTATTTT. Residues: CASSSLGQTTTDTQYF.

V is TRBV30 and J is TRBJ1-5; TRBD1 is a possible D gene (5 bases). This CDR3 is 11 amino acids long. Germline CDR1 is GTSNPN and CDR2 is SVGIG (reference sequence). The germline V and J ends were trimmed by 0 bases and 11 bases, with 8 bases remaining between them. The CDR3: CAWSVGAAQHF. The CDR3 DNA follows: TGTGCCTGGAGTGTAGGGGCAGCCCAGCATTTT.

V and J are TRBV4-3 and TRBJ1-2; 8 nucleotides line up with TRBD1. The V segment lost 2 bases and the J segment 13 bases; nucleotides outside the gene matches: 9. The length of the CDR3 is 13 residues. CDR1 is LGHNA and CDR2 is YSLEER in the germline V gene. Written as DNA, the CDR3 is TGCGCCAGCAGCCAACTACGACAGGGGTTTCCCACCTTC. Translation: CASSQLRQGFPTF.

This clone has a handful of counts. The V gene is TRBV7-8, the J gene TRBJ1-6; no definite D call. This CDR3 has 12 residues. The germline gives CDR1 SGHVS, CDR2 FQNEAQ. V was clipped by 1 base and J by 9 bases, with 4 bases between them. The CDR3 loop reads CASSLVLSPLHF. Here the CDR3 DNA reads TGTGCCAGCAGCTTAGTCCTTTCACCCCTCCACTTT.

V usage is TRBV24-1 and J usage is TRBJ1-4, with D perhaps TRBD1 (6 bases). V lost 4 bases and J lost 7, with 12 bases in between. The CDR3 covers 14 residues. CDR1 KGHDR and CDR2 SFDVKD come from the germline V gene. The CDR3 sequence: CATSDAGAGEKLFF. In DNA, the CDR3 is TGTGCCACCAGTGACGCGGGGGCAGGTGAAAAACTGTTTTTT.

The rearrangement uses TRBV29-1 and TRBJ2-1, with D possibly being TRBD2 (5 bases). This CDR3 contains 13 residues. The ends were cut back, 4 bases at V and 0 bases at J, with 7 bases in the middle. Germline CDR1 SQVTM, CDR2 ANQGSEA. DNA of the CDR3: TGCAGCGTTGGAGGGATCTCCTACAATGAGCAGTTCTTC. This gives the protein CSVGGISYNEQFF.

The chain links TRBV19 to TRBJ2-1; D remains ambiguous. This CDR3 spans 14 amino acids. V lost 2 bases to trimming and J lost 7 bases, with 12 bases between them. Germline lookup yields CDR1 LNHDA and CDR2 SQIVND (reference sequence). The CDR3 DNA follows: TGTGCCAGTAGTATAATCAAGACTGGGAATGAGCAGTTCTTC. Its protein product is CASSIIKTGNEQFF.

This chain connects TRBV9 to TRBJ2-3; D is possibly TRBD2 (6 bases). The germline V gene has CDR1 SGDLS and CDR2 YYNGEE. This CDR3 is built from 13 residues. The ends were cut back, 4 bases at V and 5 bases at J, with 11 bases in the middle. The CDR3 DNA sequence: TGTGCCAGCAGCCGGACTAATGGAGATACGCAGTATTTT. This sequence encodes CASSRTNGDTQYF. Filled out from reference TRBV9 and TRBJ2-3, the complete variable domain reads DSGVTQTPKHLITATGQRVTLRCSPRSGDLSVYWYQQSLDQGLQFLIQYYNGEERAKGNILERFSAQQFPDLHSELNLSSLELGDSALYFCASSRTNGDTQYFGPGTRLTVL.

The CDR3 spells CASTGGVVSGANVLTF. The CDR3 nucleotides read TGTGCCAGCACCGGGGGGGTAGTATCCGGGGCCAACGTCCTGACTTTC. The gene calls are TRBV27 and TRBJ2-6; 8 bases line up with TRBD2. Per germline, CDR1 MNHEY and CDR2 SMNVEV (reference sequence). The CDR3 runs to 16 residues. V lost 7 bases and J lost 4; bases outside the gene matches: 9.

J is TRBJ1-4 and V is TRBV28; 7 bases map to TRBD1. CDR1 and CDR2 from the germline V gene are MDHEN and SYDVKM. With V trimmed by 3 bases and J by 7 bases, 8 bases remained unmatched. This CDR3 region has 15 residues. The CDR3 region has the DNA TGTGCCAGCAGTTTGGGGGGACAGTCGAGTGAAAAACTGTTTTTT. This encodes CASSLGGQSSEKLFF.